The 18 T cell receptor beta chains listed next were all sequenced from one sample in a study of blood T cells in healthy people across ages. Then a second PCR, running roughly 7 to 11 cycles, was carried out with a sample-barcoded 5' primer and a J-beta primer mix. TCRdb called the 5' RACE reads again in MiXCR, with one record for every CDR3 protein. The sample carries over 1,200,000 distinct CDR3 sequences, approximately 60% recorded once. The sequencing sample was made of blood. The receptor source for this set is a man younger than 35 in good health.

The chain links TRBV7-9 to TRBJ2-3; possible D gene TRBD1, 5 bases. This CDR3 has 12 amino acids. Trimming cost V 10 bases and J 4 bases, with 12 bases left between them. Per the germline V gene, CDR1 is SEHNR and CDR2 is FQNEAQ (reference sequence). The CDR3 protein is CATQGGPDTQYF. The DNA for the CDR3 is TGTGCCACCCAGGGTGGGCCAGATACGCAGTATTTT.

There are many counts of this clonotype. The chain has TRBV9 and TRBJ2-3; D ambiguous. This CDR3 contains 11 residues. V was cut by 0 bases and J by 4 bases, with 0 bases left in between. Per germline, CDR1 SGDLS and CDR2 YYNGEE. This CDR3 reads CASSVADTQYF. The CDR3 coding sequence is TGTGCCAGCAGCGTAGCAGATACGCAGTATTTT.

The J gene is TRBJ2-7, the V gene TRBV4-1; 10 positions agree with TRBD1. Trimming at V came to 0 bases and at J to 5 bases, leaving 4 bases not matched to a gene. Germline loops: CDR1 MGHRA, CDR2 YSYEKL. The CDR3 covers 15 residues. CDR3 sequence (DNA): TGCGCCAGCAGCCAAGAGACAGGGGGCCTGGACGAGCAGTACTTC. Translating gives CASSQETGGLDEQYF.

The V and J genes are TRBV5-1 and TRBJ1-1, with 7 bases lining up with TRBD1. The CDR3 spans 15 residues. CDR1 is SGHRS and CDR2 is YFSETQ in the germline V gene. V gave up 4 bases and J gave up 3 bases; unmatched junction bases: 9. The CDR3 reads CASSPRQGRDTEAFF. CDR3 sequence (DNA): TGCGCCAGCAGCCCACGACAGGGAAGGGACACTGAAGCTTTCTTT.

The chain carries TRBV25-1 and TRBJ2-2; 9 nucleotides agree with TRBD1. The V gene end was trimmed by 2 bases and the J gene end by 6 bases; junction bases not matched to a gene: 7. The germline V gene has CDR1 MGHDK and CDR2 SYGVNS. This CDR3 comprises 16 residues. Here the CDR3 reads CASSEIQGAKAGELFF. The CDR3 DNA reads as TGTGCCAGCAGTGAAATACAGGGGGCTAAGGCCGGGGAGCTGTTTTTT. The full variable domain, with the rest looked up from reference TRBV25-1 and TRBJ2-2, is EADIYQTPRYLVIGTGKKITLECSQTMGHDKMYWYQQDPGMELHLIHYSYGVNSTEKGDLSSESTVSRIRTEHFPLTLESARPSHTSQYLCASSEIQGAKAGELFFGEGSRLTVL.

The chain uses TRBV20-1 and TRBJ1-3; no clear D gene. In germline, CDR1 is DFQATT, CDR2 SNEGSKA (reference sequence). The CDR3 is 11 amino acids. V lost 6 bases, J lost 4 bases, and 7 bases lay in between. The CDR3 reads CSAGLGNTIYF. CDR3 DNA: TGCAGTGCAGGACTGGGAAACACCATATATTTT.

The chain has TRBV12-5 and TRBJ2-5; 8 nucleotides agree with TRBD1. V was pared by 4 bases and J by 2 bases, with 6 bases of the junction left unmatched. The CDR3 totals 15 residues. Germline V gives CDR1 LGHNT, CDR2 FRNRAP. The CDR3 DNA reads as TGTGCTAGTGGTTCCCATCGACAGGGGCAAGAGACCCAGTACTTC. Translating gives CASGSHRQGQETQYF.

The chain links TRBV10-3 to TRBJ2-5, with D hard to call. Germline lookup yields CDR1 ENHRY and CDR2 SYGVKD. Trimming shortened V by 4 bases and J by 4 bases, and 16 bases separated the two germline ends. This CDR3 contains 15 residues. CDR3 sequence: CAISAGPQDTETQYF. CDR3 sequence (DNA): TGTGCCATCAGTGCCGGGCCCCAAGATACAGAGACCCAGTACTTC.

This clonotype was detected many times. Written as DNA, the CDR3 is TGCAGTGTCAGGAGGTCGGACTACGAGCAGTACTTC. Protein: CSVRRSDYEQYF. The chain employs TRBV20-1 and TRBJ2-7, with TRBD2 as a possible D gene (5 bases). Per the germline V gene, CDR1 is DFQATT and CDR2 is SNEGSKA (reference sequence). The CDR3 is 12 residues long. Trimming left V 7 bases short and J 3 bases short, with 13 bases between.

The DNA of the CDR3 is TGTGCCAGCAGCTTAGTACGGACCCCGTACCAAGAGACCCAGTACTTC. Its translation: CASSLVRTPYQETQYF. The chain uses TRBV7-2 and TRBJ2-5; D remains ambiguous. Trimming took 1 base from V and 0 from J, leaving 12 bases between them. Germline V gene data show CDR1 as SGHTA and CDR2 as FQGNSA. CDR3 length equals 16 residues.

The chain recombines TRBV10-3 with TRBJ2-1; weak D call: TRBD2 (5 bases). Per the germline V gene, CDR1 is ENHRY and CDR2 is SYGVKD. The CDR3 is 16 residues long. The V end lost 1 base, the J end lost 6 bases, and 16 bases lay between the germline ends. The CDR3 nucleotides read TGTGCCATCAGTGAGTTTTCGGGGTTCCAAGGCAATGAGCAGTTCTTC. It yields the protein CAISEFSGFQGNEQFF.

V is TRBV7-2 and J is TRBJ2-5; D gene unclear. There are 16 residues in the CDR3. V lost 3 bases and J lost 2, with 16 bases in between. Germline V lookup: CDR1 SGHTA, CDR2 FQGNSA. In DNA form, the CDR3 reads TGTGCCAGCAGCTTTCCCAACAAGGGCGGTCAAGAGACCCAGTACTTC. Translated, it gives CASSFPNKGGQETQYF.

Points on this clonotype: The junction departs from the called germline gene at one end, perhaps through a read error. V gene TRBV5-4 combines with J gene TRBJ1-2, with 8 bases that match TRBD1. The V gene's germline CDR1 is SGHNT and CDR2 YYREEE (reference sequence). CDR3 length: 13 residues. The CDR3 DNA reads TGTGCCAGCAGCCTCGACAGGGGTAGTGGCTACATCTTC. It yields the protein CASSLDRGSGYIF.

The genes are TRBV5-1 and TRBJ2-1; no clear D gene. Germline CDR1 is SGHRS and CDR2 is YFSETQ. Trimming shortened V by 4 bases and J by 5 bases, and 16 bases separated the two germline ends. This CDR3 spans 15 amino acids. CDR3 sequence (DNA): TGCGCCAGCAGCCAAGACGGATTCTTAAACAATGAGCAGTTCTTC. This translates into CASSQDGFLNNEQFF.

V usage is TRBV5-1 and J usage is TRBJ2-3, with 7 bases lining up with TRBD1. Germline-derived CDR1 and CDR2 are SGHRS and YFSETQ. This CDR3 region has 15 residues. The ends lost 6 bases at V and 2 bases at J; junction bases unmatched: 9. CDR3 in DNA: TGCGCCAGCATTAACGGACAGGCTTCCACAGATACGCAGTATTTT. Translation gives CASINGQASTDTQYF.

This clonotype has more than one count but fewer than ten. The genes are TRBV29-1 and TRBJ2-2, with TRBD2 matching 10 bases. Trimming removed 0 bases from V and 4 bases from J; junction bases left unmatched: 5. From germline, CDR1 is SQVTM and CDR2 ANQGSEA. The CDR3 is 16 residues long. CDR3 residues: CSVEEAGGRGTGELFF. The CDR3 nucleotides read TGCAGCGTTGAAGAAGCGGGAGGGCGGGGCACCGGGGAGCTGTTTTTT.

This clonotype was recorded a few times. The chain combines TRBV7-9 with TRBJ2-5; D is unresolved. Deletions cut 1 base from V and 11 bases from J, with 11 bases between. This CDR3 is built from 12 residues. Germline values: CDR1 SEHNR, CDR2 FQNEAQ (reference sequence). The CDR3 protein is CASSLGNAEQYF. The CDR3 bases are TGTGCCAGCAGCTTAGGGAATGCTGAGCAGTACTTC.

This clonotype was detected a few times. The chain links TRBV7-2 to TRBJ2-3, with unresolved D. CDR1 and CDR2 (germline): SGHTA, FQGNSA. The CDR3 is made up of 12 amino acids. The ends were cut back, 5 bases at V and 8 bases at J, with 11 bases in the middle. The CDR3 DNA reads TGTGCCAGCAGCAGTCTCAGTCCTACGCAGTATTTT. Protein: CASSSLSPTQYF.